These T cell receptor beta chains were read from a single sample in a study of T-cell memory formation after mild COVID-19. In TCRdb, the 5' RACE reads were re-called with MiXCR into one record per CDR3 protein. Of 450,000 to 700,000 distinct CDR3 sequences in the sample, about 20% were seen once. The sample comprised PBMCs or a T cell subset sorted from them (not recorded which). The receptors derive from an adult woman who had mild COVID-19 (a few samples of this study predate the infection). Cell type and time point are not known. CDR3s include the opening cysteine and the closing phenylalanine or tryptophan. A D gene is named only where the DNA matches it firmly. Clone size, where shown, is once, few, many, or a class for clones that have expanded.

v_gene	d_gene	abundance	j_gene	CDR3nt	CDR3aa
TRBV11-2	.	many	TRBJ2-1	TGTGCCAGCAGCGGTACTGAGCAGTTCTTC	CASSGTEQFF
TRBV12-3/TRBV12-4	TRBD2	few	TRBJ2-1	TGTGCCAGCAGTCCATTAGCGGGGGCACCGGGGAATGAGCAGTTCTTC	CASSPLAGAPGNEQFF
TRBV7-6	.	.	TRBJ2-1	TGTGCCAGCAGCTTAAGCCAGGGAGGCAATGAGCAGTTCTTC	CASSLSQGGNEQFF
TRBV9	TRBD1	.	TRBJ1-5	TGTGCCAGCAGCGACTCGGGACAGCCGGATCAGCCCCAGCATTTT	CASSDSGQPDQPQHF
TRBV27	.	many	TRBJ2-7	TGTGCCAGCAGCTTAAGTGTGTCCTACGAGCAGTACTTC	CASSLSVSYEQYF
TRBV19	TRBD1	few	TRBJ2-3	TGTGCCAGTAGGCGGACAGGGGGTAGCACAGATACGCAGTATTTT	CASRRTGGSTDTQYF
TRBV4-2	.	.	TRBJ1-2	TGTGCCAGCAGCCAAGGGGGGGGCCGCCCCTATGGCTACACCTTC	CASSQGGGRPYGYTF
TRBV24-1	TRBD1	.	TRBJ2-5	TGTGCCACCAGTGATACCCGGGACAGGGTTCTAGAGACCCAGTACTTC	CATSDTRDRVLETQYF
TRBV3-1	TRBD2	few	TRBJ2-7	TGTGCCAGCAGCCCGACTAGCGGGGGGAATCGGATCGAGCAGTACTTC	CASSPTSGGNRIEQYF
TRBV30	.	.	TRBJ2-2	TGTGCCTGCACCAAGACAGAAGCGAACACCGGGGAGCTGTTTTTT	CACTKTEANTGELFF
TRBV4-1	.	few	TRBJ1-4	TGCGCGAGCAAGGGTCGACAGGATGAAAAACTGTTTTTT	CASKGRQDEKLFF
TRBV20-1	.	.	TRBJ1-5	TGCAGTGCCCGAAGGCGGGGTCAGCCCCAGCATTTT	CSARRRGQPQHF
TRBV7-7	TRBD2	.	TRBJ2-7	TGTGCTAGCAGCCCGATCACTAGCGGGTACTCCTACGAGCAGTACTTC	CASSPITSGYSYEQYF
TRBV15	.	few	TRBJ2-5	TGTGCCACCAGCAGTGGACAGTCAGAGACCCAGTACTTC	CATSSGQSETQYF
TRBV29-1	TRBD1	.	TRBJ2-1	TGCAGCGTGGAGGACAGGGTCTCCTACAATGAGCAGTTCTTC	CSVEDRVSYNEQFF
TRBV27	.	.	TRBJ2-3	TGTGCCAGCTTCCGGGACCCAGGAGATACGCAGTATTTT	CASFRDPGDTQYF
TRBV30	TRBD1	.	TRBJ2-5	TGTGCCTGGAGTACAGTGGACAGGGGACTTGAGACCCAGTACTTC	CAWSTVDRGLETQYF
TRBV3-1	TRBD2	.	TRBJ2-1	TGTGCCAGCAGCCAAGGGGCGGGAGCCATCGATGAGCAGTTCTTC	CASSQGAGAIDEQFF
TRBV2	TRBD1	few	TRBJ2-2	TGTGCCAGCAGGGGACAGGGGCCGGCCGGGGAGCTGTTTTTT	CASRGQGPAGELFF
TRBV5-6	TRBD2	.	TRBJ2-1	TGTGCCAGCAGCCCGGGACTAGCGGGAGTAAAGAATGAGCAGTTCTTC	CASSPGLAGVKNEQFF
TRBV6-5	TRBD2	few	TRBJ2-5	TGTGCCAGCAAGGCTAGCGGGAGTGCAGAGACCCAGTACTTC	CASKASGSAETQYF
TRBV7-7	.	.	TRBJ2-7	TGTGCCAGCAGCGTGGCGGCTTCCTACGAGCAGTACTTC	CASSVAASYEQYF
TRBV7-9	.	few	TRBJ2-7	TGTGCCAGCGCGGTAGGGGGGACTTACGAGCAGTACTTC	CASAVGGTYEQYF
TRBV12-3/TRBV12-4	.	few	TRBJ2-7	TGTGCCAGCAGTTTACCCCGTGCAGGATTCGAGCAGTACTTC	CASSLPRAGFEQYF
TRBV3-1	.	few	TRBJ2-2	TGTGCCAGCAGCCAAGATTCACCGGGCACCGGGGAGCTGTTTTTT	CASSQDSPGTGELFF
TRBV11-3	TRBD2	few	TRBJ2-7	TGTGCCAGCAGCATTCAGACTAGCGGCGAGCAGTACTTC	CASSIQTSGEQYF
TRBV20-1	.	.	TRBJ2-7	TGCAGTGCGGCCGATGTGGCGGGAAGCTCCTACGAGCAGTACTTC	CSAADVAGSSYEQYF
TRBV5-5	.	few	TRBJ2-3	TGTGCCAGCAGCCTACCCCGGACAGCTAGCACAGATACGCAGTATTTT	CASSLPRTASTDTQYF
TRBV29-1	TRBD2	few	TRBJ2-2	TGCAGCGTTGAAGAGCTAGCGGGACCGTTCCCCGGGGAGCTGTTTTTT	CSVEELAGPFPGELFF